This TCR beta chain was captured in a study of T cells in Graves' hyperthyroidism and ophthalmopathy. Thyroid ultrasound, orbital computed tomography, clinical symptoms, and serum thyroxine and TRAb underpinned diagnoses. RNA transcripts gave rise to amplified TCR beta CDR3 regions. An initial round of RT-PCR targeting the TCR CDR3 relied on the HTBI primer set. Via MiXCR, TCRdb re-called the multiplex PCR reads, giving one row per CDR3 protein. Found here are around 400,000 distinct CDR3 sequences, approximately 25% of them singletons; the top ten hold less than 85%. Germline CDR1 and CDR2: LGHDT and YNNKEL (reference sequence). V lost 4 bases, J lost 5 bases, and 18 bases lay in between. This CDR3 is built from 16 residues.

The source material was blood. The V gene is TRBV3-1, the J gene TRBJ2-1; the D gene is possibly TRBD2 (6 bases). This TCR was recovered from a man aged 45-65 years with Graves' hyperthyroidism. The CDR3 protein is CASSPRTWGVNNEQFF. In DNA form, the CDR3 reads TGTGCCAGCAGCCCCCGGACCTGGGGGGTAAACAATGAGCAGTTCTTC.